Listed below are T cell receptor beta chains from one sample, sequenced in a study of CD8+ T cells in alopecia areata. Method: immunoSEQ multiplex PCR; TCRdb's copy keeps in-frame clones and lacks some. Of about 140,000 clones listed, about 85% are singletons. The sequenced sample was CD8+ T cells sorted from blood, obtained at week 4, from a patient treated with tofacitinib. These receptor sequences come from a human donor with alopecia areata. CDR3s include the opening cysteine and the closing phenylalanine or tryptophan. D genes are given only for firm matches. Not all rows give a size; the values are once, few, many and, for expanded clones, a class.

j_call: TRBJ1-2; v_call: TRBV7-8; d_call: -; clone_size: -; cdr3_aa: CASSPSPGDYGYTF; cdr3_nt: TGTGCCAGCAGCCCCTCTCCAGGGGACTATGGCTACACCTTC
j_call: TRBJ2-5; v_call: TRBV5-4; d_call: -; clone_size: -; cdr3_aa: CASSLEAEETQYF; cdr3_nt: TGTGCCAGCAGCTTGGAAGCGGAAGAGACCCAGTACTTC
j_call: TRBJ2-2; v_call: TRBV30; d_call: TRBD1; clone_size: -; cdr3_aa: CAWIPAGGISRAGELFF; cdr3_nt: TGTGCCTGGATCCCAGCAGGGGGCATCTCACGTGCCGGGGAGCTGTTTTTT
j_call: TRBJ2-2; v_call: TRBV5-1; d_call: -; clone_size: -; cdr3_aa: CASRDLPNTGELFF; cdr3_nt: TGCGCCAGCAGGGACTTGCCGAACACCGGGGAGCTGTTTTTT
j_call: TRBJ2-7; v_call: TRBV27; d_call: -; clone_size: -; cdr3_aa: CASRPGRGSYEQYF; cdr3_nt: TGTGCCAGCCGGCCGGGCCGAGGCTCCTACGAGCAGTACTTC
j_call: TRBJ2-6; v_call: TRBV5-4; d_call: -; clone_size: few; cdr3_aa: CASSPPAGANVLTF; cdr3_nt: TGTGCCAGCAGCCCTCCGGCTGGGGCCAACGTCCTGACTTTC
j_call: TRBJ2-1; v_call: TRBV27; d_call: -; clone_size: -; cdr3_aa: CASSLRPEEQFF; cdr3_nt: TGTGCCAGCAGTTTACGTCCTGAAGAGCAGTTCTTC
j_call: TRBJ2-3; v_call: TRBV5-1; d_call: -; clone_size: -; cdr3_aa: CATTRGDTQYF; cdr3_nt: TGCGCCACCACAAGAGGGGATACGCAGTATTTT
j_call: TRBJ2-7; v_call: TRBV9; d_call: -; clone_size: -; cdr3_aa: CASSVGGPEQYF; cdr3_nt: TGTGCCAGCAGCGTAGGAGGTCCCGAGCAGTACTTC
j_call: TRBJ2-1; v_call: TRBV7-9; d_call: -; clone_size: -; cdr3_aa: CASSKQLVDEQFF; cdr3_nt: TGTGCCAGCAGCAAGCAACTGGTGGATGAGCAGTTCTTC
j_call: TRBJ2-2; v_call: TRBV25-1; d_call: -; clone_size: -; cdr3_aa: CASSAYLSGAGELFF; cdr3_nt: TGTGCCAGCAGTGCCTACCTATCGGGTGCCGGGGAGCTGTTTTTT
j_call: TRBJ2-3; v_call: TRBV4-1; d_call: TRBD1; clone_size: -; cdr3_aa: CASSQDADTGASTDTQYF; cdr3_nt: TGCGCCAGCAGCCAAGATGCAGATACAGGGGCTAGCACAGATACGCAGTATTTT
j_call: TRBJ2-1; v_call: TRBV5-1; d_call: -; clone_size: -; cdr3_aa: CASSYRDNLNNEQFF; cdr3_nt: TGCGCCAGCAGCTACCGGGACAACCTAAACAATGAGCAGTTCTTC
j_call: TRBJ2-7; v_call: TRBV6-5; d_call: TRBD1; clone_size: -; cdr3_aa: CASSYAQGSYEQYF; cdr3_nt: TGTGCCAGCAGTTACGCACAGGGGTCGTACGAGCAGTACTTC
j_call: TRBJ2-7; v_call: TRBV25-1; d_call: TRBD1; clone_size: once; cdr3_aa: CASSEWDSYEQYF; cdr3_nt: TGTGCCAGCAGTGAATGGGACAGCTACGAGCAGTACTTC
j_call: TRBJ2-2; v_call: TRBV5-4; d_call: TRBD2; clone_size: -; cdr3_aa: CASSPIPGLAGGRNTGELFF; cdr3_nt: TGTGCCAGCAGCCCCATTCCGGGACTAGCGGGGGGGCGTAACACCGGGGAGCTGTTTTTT
j_call: TRBJ2-7; v_call: TRBV4-1; d_call: TRBD2; clone_size: -; cdr3_aa: CASSREGSPEAQQYF; cdr3_nt: TGCGCCAGCAGCCGGGAGGGCAGCCCAGAGGCCCAGCAGTACTTC
j_call: TRBJ2-7; v_call: TRBV27; d_call: -; clone_size: once; cdr3_aa: CASSLSSGYEQYF; cdr3_nt: TGTGCCAGCAGTTTATCGTCAGGCTACGAGCAGTACTTC
j_call: TRBJ2-1; v_call: TRBV7-2; d_call: -; clone_size: -; cdr3_aa: CASSLEDASNEQFF; cdr3_nt: TGTGCCAGCAGCTTAGAGGACGCCAGCAATGAGCAGTTCTTC
j_call: TRBJ2-3; v_call: TRBV7-6; d_call: -; clone_size: -; cdr3_aa: CASSLTGETRTDTQYF; cdr3_nt: TGTGCCAGCAGCTTAACAGGCGAAACCCGCACAGATACGCAGTATTTT
j_call: TRBJ2-1; v_call: TRBV19; d_call: TRBD2; clone_size: -; cdr3_aa: CASSIDPLAGGLYNEQFF; cdr3_nt: TGTGCCAGTAGTATAGACCCACTAGCGGGGGGACTTTACAATGAGCAGTTCTTC
j_call: TRBJ2-1; v_call: TRBV30; d_call: TRBD1; clone_size: -; cdr3_aa: CALRDRGYNEQFF; cdr3_nt: TGTGCCCTAAGGGACAGGGGCTACAATGAGCAGTTCTTC
j_call: TRBJ2-7; v_call: TRBV6-1; d_call: TRBD2; clone_size: once; cdr3_aa: CASRTGTSATYEQYF; cdr3_nt: TGTGCCAGCAGGACCGGGACTAGCGCGACCTACGAGCAGTACTTC
j_call: TRBJ2-6; v_call: TRBV18; d_call: -; clone_size: few; cdr3_aa: CASSPSDPGANVLTF; cdr3_nt: TGTGCCAGCTCACCTTCGGATCCTGGGGCCAACGTCCTGACTTTC
j_call: TRBJ2-7; v_call: TRBV11-2; d_call: -; clone_size: -; cdr3_aa: CASSTSTLSGEQYF; cdr3_nt: TGTGCCAGCAGCACTAGTACTCTCTCGGGCGAGCAGTACTTC
j_call: TRBJ1-5; v_call: TRBV9; d_call: -; clone_size: -; cdr3_aa: CASSVDVESNQPQHF; cdr3_nt: TGTGCCAGCAGCGTAGATGTGGAAAGCAATCAGCCCCAGCATTTT
j_call: TRBJ1-1; v_call: TRBV7-9; d_call: -; clone_size: -; cdr3_aa: CASSLERQRLAFF; cdr3_nt: TGTGCCAGCAGCTTAGAGCGCCAACGGCTAGCTTTCTTT
j_call: TRBJ2-1; v_call: TRBV29-1; d_call: TRBD2; clone_size: few; cdr3_aa: CSVYSLGLAEYNEQFF; cdr3_nt: TGCAGCGTATATTCCCTGGGACTAGCGGAGTACAATGAGCAGTTCTTC
j_call: TRBJ2-7; v_call: TRBV4-1; d_call: -; clone_size: -; cdr3_aa: CASSQEGSGPSSYEQYF; cdr3_nt: TGCGCCAGCAGCCAAGAGGGATCGGGGCCGAGCTCCTACGAGCAGTACTTC
j_call: TRBJ1-5; v_call: TRBV6-1; d_call: -; clone_size: -; cdr3_aa: CASSEYAGVNQPQHF; cdr3_nt: TGTGCCAGCAGTGAGTACGCAGGAGTGAATCAGCCCCAGCATTTT
j_call: TRBJ2-7; v_call: TRBV10-3; d_call: TRBD2; clone_size: -; cdr3_aa: CAISESWGLIGEQYF; cdr3_nt: TGTGCCATCAGTGAGTCGTGGGGACTAATCGGCGAGCAGTACTTC
j_call: TRBJ2-1; v_call: TRBV13; d_call: -; clone_size: -; cdr3_aa: CASSLEGGQFF; cdr3_nt: TGTGCCAGCAGCTTAGAGGGGGGCCAATTCTTC
j_call: TRBJ2-7; v_call: TRBV19; d_call: TRBD2; clone_size: -; cdr3_aa: CASSIDRAGAYEQYF; cdr3_nt: TGTGCCAGTAGTATAGACCGAGCGGGAGCATACGAGCAGTACTTC
j_call: TRBJ2-7; v_call: TRBV7-8; d_call: TRBD2; clone_size: -; cdr3_aa: CASSLRTSGLSGEQYF; cdr3_nt: TGTGCCAGCAGCTTAAGGACTAGCGGACTTTCGGGGGAGCAGTACTTC
j_call: TRBJ1-1; v_call: TRBV9; d_call: TRBD1; clone_size: once; cdr3_aa: CASSEPTGSAFF; cdr3_nt: TGTGCCAGCAGCGAACCGACAGGGTCGGCTTTCTTT
j_call: TRBJ2-7; v_call: TRBV7-9; d_call: -; clone_size: -; cdr3_aa: CASSLETYEQYF; cdr3_nt: TGTGCCAGCAGCTTAGAGACCTACGAGCAGTACTTC
j_call: TRBJ1-2; v_call: TRBV5-4; d_call: -; clone_size: -; cdr3_aa: CASSPQGYGYGYTF; cdr3_nt: TGTGCCAGCAGCCCTCAGGGTTACGGGTATGGCTACACCTTC
j_call: TRBJ2-7; v_call: TRBV4-1; d_call: -; clone_size: -; cdr3_aa: CASSQVVGRSSYEQYF; cdr3_nt: TGCGCCAGCAGCCAAGTGGTGGGCAGGAGCTCCTACGAGCAGTACTTC
j_call: TRBJ2-3; v_call: TRBV15; d_call: TRBD2; clone_size: -; cdr3_aa: CATSRDGTSGITDTQYF; cdr3_nt: TGTGCCACCAGCAGAGATGGGACTAGCGGGATCACAGATACGCAGTATTTT
j_call: TRBJ1-2; v_call: TRBV19; d_call: -; clone_size: -; cdr3_aa: CASSDRNFFYGYTF; cdr3_nt: TGTGCCAGTAGTGACAGAAACTTCTTCTATGGCTACACCTTC
j_call: TRBJ2-3; v_call: TRBV19; d_call: TRBD2; clone_size: -; cdr3_aa: CASSMDTSGMDTQYF; cdr3_nt: TGTGCCAGTAGTATGGACACTAGCGGGATGGATACGCAGTATTTT
j_call: TRBJ2-5; v_call: TRBV10-2; d_call: -; clone_size: -; cdr3_aa: CASSELAETQYF; cdr3_nt: TGCGCCAGCAGTGAGTTGGCTGAGACCCAGTACTTC
j_call: TRBJ1-4; v_call: TRBV7-9; d_call: -; clone_size: few; cdr3_aa: CASSYFDDSLWGEKLFF; cdr3_nt: TGTGCCAGCAGCTACTTTGATGACAGCCTGTGGGGTGAAAAACTGTTTTTT
j_call: TRBJ2-3; v_call: TRBV30; d_call: TRBD2; clone_size: -; cdr3_aa: CAWNPGLAGESTDTQYF; cdr3_nt: TGTGCCTGGAACCCGGGACTAGCGGGGGAAAGCACAGATACGCAGTATTTT
j_call: TRBJ2-1; v_call: TRBV19; d_call: TRBD2; clone_size: -; cdr3_aa: CASSIGLAVYNEQFF; cdr3_nt: TGTGCCAGTAGTATTGGCCTAGCGGTTTACAATGAGCAGTTCTTC
j_call: TRBJ2-2; v_call: TRBV11-1; d_call: -; clone_size: -; cdr3_aa: CASCDGGGELFF; cdr3_nt: TGTGCCAGCTGCGATGGCGGCGGGGAGCTGTTTTTT
j_call: TRBJ1-4; v_call: TRBV4-1; d_call: TRBD1; clone_size: -; cdr3_aa: CASSLGQGFEKLFF; cdr3_nt: TGCGCCAGCAGCCTCGGACAGGGCTTTGAAAAACTGTTTTTT
j_call: TRBJ2-5; v_call: TRBV7-9; d_call: -; clone_size: -; cdr3_aa: CASSTGLQETQYF; cdr3_nt: TGTGCCAGCAGCACGGGGCTCCAAGAGACCCAGTACTTC
j_call: TRBJ2-7; v_call: TRBV5-1; d_call: TRBD1; clone_size: -; cdr3_aa: CASSSGQGYHEQYF; cdr3_nt: TGCGCCAGCAGCTCCGGACAGGGTTACCACGAGCAGTACTTC
j_call: TRBJ2-1; v_call: TRBV5-1; d_call: TRBD1; clone_size: -; cdr3_aa: CASSKGDRGDYNEQFF; cdr3_nt: TGCGCCAGCAGCAAAGGAGACAGGGGAGATTACAATGAGCAGTTCTTC
j_call: TRBJ2-4; v_call: TRBV9; d_call: -; clone_size: -; cdr3_aa: CASSVESLGTKNIQYF; cdr3_nt: TGTGCCAGCAGCGTAGAGTCACTCGGGACCAAAAACATTCAGTACTTC
j_call: TRBJ2-7; v_call: TRBV6-5; d_call: TRBD1; clone_size: -; cdr3_aa: CASSYSTGEGYEQYF; cdr3_nt: TGTGCCAGCAGTTACTCGACAGGGGAAGGCTACGAGCAGTACTTC
j_call: TRBJ2-2; v_call: TRBV15; d_call: -; clone_size: -; cdr3_aa: CATSRDRTGELFF; cdr3_nt: TGTGCCACCAGCAGAGATCGAACCGGGGAGCTGTTTTTT
j_call: TRBJ2-7; v_call: TRBV5-6; d_call: -; clone_size: -; cdr3_aa: CASSLGEYEQYF; cdr3_nt: TGTGCCAGCAGCTTAGGGGAGTACGAGCAGTACTTC